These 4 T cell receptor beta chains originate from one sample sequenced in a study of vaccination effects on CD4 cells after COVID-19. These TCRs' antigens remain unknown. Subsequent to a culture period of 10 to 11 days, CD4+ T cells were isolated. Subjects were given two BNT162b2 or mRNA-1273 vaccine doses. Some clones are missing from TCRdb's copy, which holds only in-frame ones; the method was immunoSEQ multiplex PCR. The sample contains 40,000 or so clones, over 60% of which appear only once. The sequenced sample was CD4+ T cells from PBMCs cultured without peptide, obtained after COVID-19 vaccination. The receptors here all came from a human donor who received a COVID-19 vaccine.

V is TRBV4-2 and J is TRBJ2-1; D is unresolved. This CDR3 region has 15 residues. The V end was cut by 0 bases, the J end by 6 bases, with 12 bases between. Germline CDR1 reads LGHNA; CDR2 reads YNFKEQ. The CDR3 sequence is CASSQDGDRRNEQFF. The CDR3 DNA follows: TGTGCCAGCAGCCAAGATGGTGATCGGCGCAATGAGCAGTTCTTC.

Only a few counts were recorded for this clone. CDR3 loop: CSVEENRNTEAFF. DNA for the CDR3: TGCAGCGTTGAAGAAAACAGGAACACTGAAGCTTTCTTT. J is TRBJ1-1 and V is TRBV29-1, with D uncertain. The CDR3 covers 13 residues. Trimming stripped 0 bases from V and 1 base from J, with 6 bases between. Germline V CDR1 and CDR2: SQVTM, ANQGSEA.

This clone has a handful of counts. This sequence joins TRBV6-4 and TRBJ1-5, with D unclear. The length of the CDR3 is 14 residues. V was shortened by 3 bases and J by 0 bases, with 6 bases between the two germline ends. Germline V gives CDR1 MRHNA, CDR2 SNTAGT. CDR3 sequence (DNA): TGTGCCAGCAGTGAGCGGTTTAGCAATCAGCCCCAGCATTTT. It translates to CASSERFSNQPQHF.

Written as DNA, the CDR3 is TGTGCCAGCTCACCAGAGGGGGGGCCGTACAATGAGCAGTTCTTC. Protein product: CASSPEGGPYNEQFF. The chain carries TRBV18 and TRBJ2-1; D possibly corresponds to TRBD2 (7 bases). CDR3 length: 15 residues. Germline CDR1 and CDR2: KGHSH and LQKENI. V lost 2 bases to trimming and J lost 4 bases, with 12 bases between them. Based on the CDR3 plus reference TRBV18 and TRBJ2-1, the full variable domain is NAGVMQNPRHLVRRRGQEARLRCSPMKGHSHVYWYRQLPEEGLKFMVYLQKENIIDESGMPKERFSAEFPKEGPSILRIQQVVRGDSAAYFCASSPEGGPYNEQFFGPGTRLTVL.